Below, 27 T cell receptor beta chains from the same sample are listed, as sequenced in a study of PD-1 blockade in classical Hodgkin lymphoma. TCRdb keeps only in-frame clones here, not all; method: immunoSEQ multiplex PCR. This sample has 100,000 or so clones, with roughly nine tenths found just once. Time point given: cycle 4 day 1 (C4D1), after more than five weeks of nivolumab. Every patient had relapsed following autologous stem cell transplantation, and cohorts differed in brentuximab vedotin exposure. The specimen was peripheral blood mononuclear cells (PBMCs), collected before the fourth cycle of nivolumab. The source of these receptors is a human donor with classical Hodgkin lymphoma.

The rearrangement uses TRBV4-3 and TRBJ2-2; D unresolved. This CDR3 spans 16 amino acids. V was clipped by 1 base and J by 2 bases, with 11 bases between them. Germline-derived CDR1 and CDR2 are LGHNA and YSLEER. CDR3 DNA sequence: TGCGCCAGCAGCCAAGGGCCAGGTCCTAACACCGGGGAGCTGTTTTTT. This encodes CASSQGPGPNTGELFF.

This chain uses TRBV5-1 with TRBJ2-1; possible D gene TRBD2, 6 bases. This CDR3 region has 15 residues. With 4 bases removed from V and 4 bases from J, the gap between germline ends came to 15 bases. Per germline, CDR1 SGHRS and CDR2 YFSETQ. The CDR3 DNA is TGCGCCAGCAGCAGGCTAGCGCCTAGTTACAATGAGCAGTTCTTC. It encodes CASSRLAPSYNEQFF. Full variable domain (outside the CDR3, taken from reference TRBV5-1 and TRBJ2-1): KAGVTQTPRYLIKTRGQQVTLSCSPISGHRSVSWYQQTPGQGLQFLFEYFSETQRNKGNFPGRFSGRQFSNSRSEMNVSTLELGDSALYLCASSRLAPSYNEQFFGPGTRLTVL.

Worth noting for this clone: Relative to the germline gene, one junction end is altered; a read error may explain this. CDR3 sequence reads: CASSFDRGDEQFF. The CDR3 nucleotides read TGTGCTAGCAGCTTTGACAGGGGCGATGAGCAGTTCTTC. This rearrangement joins TRBV7-7 to TRBJ2-1, with 8 bases fitting TRBD1. Germline values: CDR1 SSHAT, CDR2 FNYEAQ (reference sequence). The CDR3 is 13 amino acids.

This rearrangement joins TRBV2 to TRBJ1-5; D not resolved. This CDR3 region has 15 residues. CDR1 is SNHLY, CDR2 FYNNEI, per germline. V was clipped by 3 bases and J by 1 base, with 10 bases between them. The CDR3 coding sequence is TGTGCCAGCAGTGACGAAAGGGCCAGCAATCAGCCCCAGCATTTT. It is translated as CASSDERASNQPQHF.

The V gene is TRBV5-4, the J gene TRBJ2-7; D unresolved. Germline CDR1 reads SGHNT; CDR2 reads YYREEE (reference sequence). The CDR3 sequence is 14 residues long. The V gene lost 4 bases and the J gene lost 0 bases, with 11 bases spanning the gap. This CDR3 reads CASSVSPGSYEQYF. The CDR3 bases are TGTGCCAGCAGCGTCAGCCCAGGCTCCTACGAGCAGTACTTC. The full variable domain, rest sourced from reference TRBV5-4 and TRBJ2-7, is ETGVTQSPTHLIKTRGQQVTLRCSSQSGHNTVSWYQQALGQGPQFIFQYYREEENGRGNFPPRFSGLQFPNYSSELNVNALELDDSALYLCASSVSPGSYEQYFGPGTRLTVT.

The gene calls are TRBV7-7 and TRBJ2-2; D not resolved. Trimming removed 4 bases at V and 2 bases at J, with 5 bases between. Germline CDR1 SSHAT, CDR2 FNYEAQ (reference sequence). CDR3 size: 13 residues. The CDR3 region is CASSSENTGELFF. Written as DNA, the CDR3 is TGTGCCAGCAGCTCGGAAAACACCGGGGAGCTGTTTTTT. Using reference TRBV7-7 and TRBJ2-2 for the parts outside the CDR3, the full variable domain is GAGVSQSPRYKVTKRGQDVTLRCDPISSHATLYWYQQALGQGPEFLTYFNYEAQPDKSGLPSDRFSAERPEGSISTLTIQRTEQRDSAMYRCASSSENTGELFFGEGSRLTVL.

The chain is built from TRBV28 and TRBJ2-1; D perhaps matches TRBD2 (6 bases). Germline loops: CDR1 MDHEN, CDR2 SYDVKM. CDR3 size: 16 residues. Between the trimmed V and J ends, which lost 3 bases and 8 bases, there was a span of 20 bases. Here the CDR3 reads CASSFRLTSFWDEQFF. CDR3 bases: TGTGCCAGCAGTTTCCGGCTTACTAGCTTTTGGGATGAGCAGTTCTTC.

This clone was observed a single time. The chain uses TRBV4-1 and TRBJ2-1; 11 bases fit TRBD2. The CDR3 runs 15 residues. CDR1 and CDR2 (germline): MGHRA, YSYEKL. V dropped 3 bases and J dropped 8; count of bases not matched to a gene: 6. The DNA of the CDR3 is TGCGCCAGCAGCCATCCACTAGCGGGAGTTCATGAGCAGTTCTTC. It encodes CASSHPLAGVHEQFF.

This clone was detected only a few times. The chain is built from TRBV4-2 and TRBJ1-6, with D unclear. CDR1 and CDR2 from the germline V gene are LGHNA and YNFKEQ. CDR3 length: 16 amino acids. V was pared by 1 base and J by 7 bases, with 14 bases between. The CDR3 here is CASSQATAPTNSPLHF. CDR3 nucleotides: TGTGCCAGCAGCCAAGCTACAGCCCCGACGAATTCACCCCTCCACTTT.

In its sample, this clone was seen once. CDR3 protein: CASSQDQREAGELFF. DNA of the CDR3: TGCGCCAGCAGCCAAGACCAGAGAGAGGCCGGGGAGCTGTTTTTT. The V gene is TRBV4-1, the J gene TRBJ2-2; D uncertain. The CDR3 has 15 amino acids. Germline loops: CDR1 MGHRA, CDR2 YSYEKL. V was trimmed by 0 bases and J by 6 bases, leaving 11 bases between them.

The gene calls are TRBV18 and TRBJ2-2; D unresolved. In germline, CDR1 is KGHSH, CDR2 LQKENI. The CDR3 extends over 12 amino acids. The V gene lost 6 bases and the J gene lost 2 bases, with 4 bases spanning the gap. CDR3 residues: CASSFNTGELFF. The CDR3 DNA reads as TGTGCCAGCTCTTTTAACACCGGGGAGCTGTTTTTT.

V usage is TRBV5-1 and J usage is TRBJ2-5, with D hard to call. The germline gives CDR1 SGHRS, CDR2 YFSETQ. V lost 4 bases to trimming and J lost 5 bases, with 12 bases between them. The CDR3 contains 13 residues. CDR3 amino acids: CASSRTWGETQYF. DNA for the CDR3: TGCGCCAGCAGCAGGACCTGGGGTGAGACCCAGTACTTC.

This clone has ten or more counts. The chain couples TRBV5-6 to TRBJ1-3; TRBD1 is a possible D gene (6 bases). V was pared by 5 bases and J by 2 bases, with 17 bases between. Germline CDR1 is SGHDT and CDR2 is YYEEEE. This CDR3 has 16 amino acids. DNA of the CDR3: TGTGCCAGCAGTACAGGGCCTTTGCCGACTGGAAACACCATATATTTT. This codes for CASSTGPLPTGNTIYF.

The gene calls are TRBV27 and TRBJ2-7; D gene ambiguous. Germline V gene data show CDR1 as MNHEY and CDR2 as SMNVEV (reference sequence). The CDR3 spans 16 residues. V was trimmed by 4 bases and J by 0 bases, leaving 16 bases between them. The CDR3 DNA reads as TGTGCCAGCAGTTCACCCCGCGGCAGGAGCTCCTACGAGCAGTACTTC. It translates to CASSSPRGRSSYEQYF.

This chain links TRBV6-1 with TRBJ1-6; D is possibly TRBD1 (5 bases). The CDR3 has 13 residues. The ends were cut back, 5 bases at V and 10 bases at J, with 12 bases in the middle. Per germline, CDR1 MNHNS and CDR2 SASEGT. CDR3 in amino acids: CASSFGGGSPLHF. The CDR3 region has the DNA TGTGCCAGCAGTTTCGGCGGGGGATCACCCCTCCACTTT.

This clone was recorded a few times. J is TRBJ1-5 and V is TRBV6-1; 8 bases map to TRBD1. Germline V lookup: CDR1 MNHNS, CDR2 SASEGT. V was pared by 4 bases and J by 2 bases, with 7 bases of the junction left unmatched. This CDR3 contains 16 residues. In nucleotides, the CDR3 is TGTGCCAGCAGTGCGACACCGGGACAGGGCAATCAGCCCCAGCATTTT. It is translated as CASSATPGQGNQPQHF.

The chain uses TRBV25-1 and TRBJ1-4, with TRBD1 as a possible D gene (6 bases). V shed 7 bases and J shed 7 bases, with 13 bases lying between them. The CDR3 contains 13 residues. Per germline, CDR1 MGHDK and CDR2 SYGVNS. The CDR3: CASKGRGGEKLFF. The CDR3 region has the DNA TGTGCCAGCAAGGGCAGGGGTGGTGAAAAACTGTTTTTT. Drawing the rest from reference TRBV25-1 and TRBJ1-4, the complete variable domain is EADIYQTPRYLVIGTGKKITLECSQTMGHDKMYWYQQDPGMELHLIHYSYGVNSTEKGDLSSESTVSRIRTEHFPLTLESARPSHTSQYLCASKGRGGEKLFFGSGTQLSVL.

The J gene is TRBJ1-3, the V gene TRBV19; D is undetermined. The CDR3 has 13 residues. V was trimmed by 6 bases and J by 0 bases, leaving 6 bases between them. Per the germline V gene, CDR1 is LNHDA and CDR2 is SQIVND (reference sequence). The CDR3 DNA reads TGTGCCAGTAGGATGAGCTCTGGAAACACCATATATTTT. Its protein product is CASRMSSGNTIYF.

This chain uses TRBV2 with TRBJ1-1; 8 nucleotides match TRBD1. The CDR3 contains 17 residues. V shed 7 bases and J 0 bases; nucleotides not matched to a gene: 13. Germline V lookup: CDR1 SNHLY, CDR2 FYNNEI. CDR3 loop: CASIRDRGGVVNTEAFF. In DNA form, the CDR3 reads TGTGCCAGCATCCGCGACAGGGGTGGGGTGGTGAACACTGAAGCTTTCTTT. The variable domain in full, with the rest retrieved from reference TRBV2 and TRBJ1-1, is EPEVTQTPSHQVTQMGQEVILRCVPISNHLYFYWYRQILGQKVEFLVSFYNNEISEKSEIFDDQFSVERPDGSNFTLKIRSTKLEDSAMYFCASIRDRGGVVNTEAFFGQGTRLTVV.

This chain uses TRBV7-2 with TRBJ2-3; the match to TRBD2 covers 7 bases. With V trimmed by 2 bases and J by 4 bases, 3 bases remained unmatched. The germline V gene has CDR1 SGHTA and CDR2 FQGNSA. This CDR3 comprises 14 residues. The chain's CDR3 is CASSLTAGADTQYF. As DNA, the CDR3 is TGTGCCAGCAGCTTAACGGCGGGAGCAGATACGCAGTATTTT.

The chain combines TRBV5-6 with TRBJ2-5, with D hard to call. The CDR3 extends over 15 amino acids. Looked up from germline, CDR1 is SGHDT and CDR2 is YYEEEE. Trimming removed 2 bases at V and 4 bases at J, with 15 bases between. DNA of the CDR3: TGTGCCAGCAGCTTCAAGGTTGGGGATGGAGAGACCCAGTACTTC. It encodes CASSFKVGDGETQYF.

This clone was detected once. This sequence joins TRBV5-6 and TRBJ2-1; 8 bases align to TRBD2. V shed 0 bases and J 0 bases; nucleotides not matched to a gene: 5. The germline V gene has CDR1 SGHDT and CDR2 YYEEEE. The CDR3 covers 17 residues. The CDR3 region has the DNA TGTGCCAGCAGCTTGGTTACTAGCGGCAGCTCCTACAATGAGCAGTTCTTC. Amino acid sequence: CASSLVTSGSSYNEQFF.

The rearrangement links TRBV7-2 to TRBJ1-6, with 7 positions matching TRBD1. The CDR3 contains 14 residues. The junction had 3 bases not matched to a gene; V was cut back by 3 bases and J by 7 bases. CDR1 and CDR2 (germline): SGHTA, FQGNSA. The CDR3 sequence: CASSLTGWNSPLHF. The CDR3 DNA reads TGTGCCAGCAGCTTGACAGGGTGGAATTCACCCCTCCACTTT.

The J gene is TRBJ2-2, the V gene TRBV19; no clear D. V was pared by 2 bases and J by 4 bases, with 11 bases between. Germline values: CDR1 LNHDA, CDR2 SQIVND (reference sequence). The CDR3 is 15 residues long. The DNA for the CDR3 is TGTGCCAGTAGTATAAGGGCCGCCGGCACCGGGGAGCTGTTTTTT. Translating gives CASSIRAAGTGELFF. Full variable domain (missing parts from reference TRBV19 and TRBJ2-2): DGGITQSPKYLFRKEGQNVTLSCEQNLNHDAMYWYRQDPGQGLRLIYYSQIVNDFQKGDIAEGYSVSREKKESFPLTVTSAQKNPTAFYLCASSIRAAGTGELFFGEGSRLTVL.

V usage is TRBV12-5 and J usage is TRBJ2-4, with 9 bases matching TRBD1. J was trimmed by 4 bases and V by 5 bases; bases with no gene match: 3. CDR3 size: 14 residues. The germline V gene encodes CDR1 LGHNT and CDR2 FRNRAP. CDR3 protein: CASGPGTGKNIQYF. In nucleotides, the CDR3 is TGTGCTAGTGGTCCGGGGACAGGGAAAAACATTCAGTACTTC.

The chain has TRBV19 and TRBJ2-7, with D tentatively TRBD1 or TRBD2 (6 bases each). CDR3 size: 13 residues. Trimming removed 2 bases at V and 6 bases at J, with 11 bases between. Germline loops: CDR1 LNHDA, CDR2 SQIVND (reference sequence). The DNA for the CDR3 is TGTGCCAGTAGTATATCGGGGGCGAGCGAGCAGTACTTC. Protein sequence: CASSISGASEQYF.

The chain joins TRBV19 to TRBJ2-1; no definite D call. This CDR3 is 13 amino acids long. Trimming pared 5 bases from V and 12 bases from J, leaving 17 bases between. From germline, CDR1 is LNHDA and CDR2 SQIVND (reference sequence). CDR3: CASSSAFAEWQFF. The CDR3, as DNA: TGTGCCAGTAGTTCCGCCTTCGCCGAGTGGCAGTTCTTC.